This entry lists 18 T cell receptor beta chains sequenced from one sample in a study of regulatory T cells in long-lasting Graves disease. Building the TCR beta libraries relied on iRepertoire HTBI primers, and CDR3 regions underwent Arm-PCR. TCRdb reanalysed the multiplex PCR reads using MiXCR and keeps one entry per CDR3 protein. Altogether about 540,000 distinct CDR3 sequences are present, approximately 13% being singletons, with the ten largest covering 10%. Stated time point: newly diagnosed GD, antithyroid drugs for less than 3 months. Isolated PBMC RNA provided the starting material for the TCR library. The same specimen was also included in a second study, on T cells in Graves' hyperthyroidism and ophthalmopathy.

The source was peripheral blood mononuclear cells (PBMCs), collected at new diagnosis, from a patient treated with antithyroid drugs. Receptors originate from a man aged 30-40 years with Graves disease.

This clonotype appeared many times. V gene TRBV11-2 combines with J gene TRBJ2-7; TRBD2 matches at 7 bases. The CDR3 has 16 amino acids. After removal of 4 bases from V and 1 base from J, the junction contained 10 bases not matched to a gene. The germline gives CDR1 SGHAT, CDR2 FQNNGV. CDR3 loop: CASSYSGAGASYEQYF. CDR3 nucleotide sequence: TGTGCCAGCAGCTATAGTGGTGCGGGAGCGTCCTACGAGCAGTACTTC.

The chain carries TRBV20-1 and TRBJ2-5, with TRBD2 matching over 11 bases. The J segment lost 2 bases and the V segment lost 5 bases, leaving 10 bases of the junction unmatched. Per the germline V gene, CDR1 is DFQATT and CDR2 is SNEGSKA (reference sequence). The CDR3 is 16 residues long. CDR3 sequence (DNA): TGCAGTGCTCAGTTAGGACTAGCGGGTCTTCAAGAGACCCAGTACTTC. Residues: CSAQLGLAGLQETQYF.

This clonotype was seen ten or more times. The gene calls are TRBV20-1 and TRBJ2-1; 10 bases match TRBD2. Germline values: CDR1 DFQATT, CDR2 SNEGSKA (reference sequence). This CDR3 contains 14 residues. V gave up 6 bases and J gave up 6 bases; unmatched junction bases: 8. The CDR3 sequence: CSAQAGGPSNEQFF. CDR3 bases: TGCAGTGCCCAAGCGGGAGGGCCCAGCAATGAGCAGTTCTTC.

This clonotype was detected many times. One end of the junction is discordant with germline, which a read error may explain. This chain uses TRBV12-3 or TRBV12-4 with TRBJ2-2; no clear D. The length of the CDR3 is 14 residues. CDR3 sequence reads: CASSLVSNTGELFF. For the CDR3, the DNA is TGTGCCAGCAGCTTAGTCTCGAACACCGGGGAGCTGTTTTTT.

The table lists this clonotype with many counts. The rearrangement links TRBV10-3 to TRBJ2-1; TRBD1 might be the D (5 bases). The CDR3 has 13 amino acids. Germline assignment: CDR1 ENHRY and CDR2 SYGVKD. V dropped 10 bases and J dropped 5 bases, with 15 bases sitting between them. The CDR3 protein is CATHFQGDNEQFF. DNA of the CDR3: TGTGCCACCCACTTTCAGGGTGACAATGAGCAGTTCTTC.

In this sample, this clonotype turned up many times. The V call is TRBV6-1, the J call TRBJ1-2, with 9 bases identical to TRBD1. CDR3 length equals 14 residues. Looked up from germline, CDR1 is MNHNS and CDR2 is SASEGT. V trimming: 5 bases; J trimming: 6 bases; junction bases outside the gene matches: 7. The CDR3 loop is CASSPRRTGDGYTF. The CDR3 DNA is TGTGCCAGCAGTCCTCGGAGGACAGGGGATGGCTACACCTTC.

This clonotype was seen repeatedly, ten times or more. The V call is TRBV6-1, the J call TRBJ2-7; D possibly corresponds to TRBD1 (5 bases). CDR1 is MNHNS and CDR2 is SASEGT in the germline V gene. This CDR3 comprises 12 residues. Between the trimmed V and J ends, which lost 7 bases and 4 bases, there was a span of 11 bases. The CDR3 sequence: CASIGHPYEQYF. DNA of the CDR3: TGTGCCAGCATCGGACATCCATACGAGCAGTACTTC.

Ten or more counts support this clonotype. V usage is TRBV29-1 and J usage is TRBJ2-3; the D is unclear. Per germline, CDR1 SQVTM and CDR2 ANQGSEA. This CDR3 is 13 amino acids long. Between the trimmed V and J ends, which lost 4 bases and 0 bases, there was a span of 8 bases. CDR3 sequence: CSVGDISTDTQYF. CDR3 in DNA: TGCAGCGTTGGCGACATTAGCACAGATACGCAGTATTTT.

This clonotype was detected ten times or more. The genes are TRBV12-3 or TRBV12-4 and TRBJ2-1; 10 bases align to TRBD2. V lost 8 bases and J lost 6; bases outside the gene matches: 4. CDR3 length: 13 amino acids. CDR3 amino acids: CASLAGVTNEQFF. The CDR3 DNA follows: TGTGCCAGCCTAGCGGGAGTAACCAATGAGCAGTTCTTC.

This clonotype was seen many times. The chain carries TRBV7-3 and TRBJ2-5; D is unresolved. From germline, CDR1 is SGHTA and CDR2 FQGTGA. CDR3 size: 13 residues. Trimming removed 4 bases from V and 1 base from J, with 7 bases in between. CDR3 sequence: CASSSRTQETQYF. The CDR3 nucleotides are TGTGCCAGCAGCTCCCGGACCCAAGAGACCCAGTACTTC. Variable domain in full (rest from reference TRBV7-3 and TRBJ2-5): GAGVSQTPSNKVTEKGKYVELRCDPISGHTALYWYRQSLGQGPEFLIYFQGTGAADDSGLPNDRFFAVRPEGSVSTLKIQRTERGDSAVYLCASSSRTQETQYFGPGTRLLVL.

This clonotype was seen repeatedly, ten times or more. The CDR3 loop is CAWTVGSLDTQYF. DNA of the CDR3: TGTGCCTGGACCGTCGGGAGTCTGGATACGCAGTATTTT. V is TRBV30 and J is TRBJ2-3, with D maybe TRBD2 (6 bases). V dropped 4 bases and J dropped 6 bases, with 14 bases sitting between them. CDR1 is GTSNPN, CDR2 SVGIG, per germline (reference sequence). The CDR3 is made up of 13 amino acids.

This clonotype was counted at least ten times. The chain recombines TRBV10-3 with TRBJ1-5; no clear D gene. The CDR3 spans 14 residues. V lost 6 bases, J lost 3 bases, and 12 bases lay in between. CDR1 is ENHRY, CDR2 SYGVKD, per germline. The CDR3 sequence is CAISPTETNQPQHF. The DNA of the CDR3 is TGTGCCATCAGCCCCACAGAGACCAATCAGCCCCAGCATTTT.

The chain is built from TRBV6-1 and TRBJ2-7; tentatively, D is TRBD1 (5 bases). This CDR3 spans 14 amino acids. Germline CDR1 and CDR2: MNHNS and SASEGT. With 6 bases removed from V and 3 bases from J, the gap between germline ends came to 15 bases. The CDR3 region is CASRTGHYLYEQYF. In DNA, the CDR3 is TGTGCCAGCAGGACCGGACATTATCTCTACGAGCAGTACTTC.

The rearrangement uses TRBV15 and TRBJ2-3; D call uncertain. V was cut by 1 base and J by 0 bases, with 14 bases left in between. The CDR3 covers 17 residues. Germline V gives CDR1 LNHNV, CDR2 YYDKDF (reference sequence). The CDR3 DNA sequence: TGTGCCACCAGCAGAGGGGCGGAATCCCCTAGCACAGATACGCAGTATTTT. This translates into CATSRGAESPSTDTQYF. Together with reference TRBV15 and TRBJ2-3, the CDR3 gives the full variable domain: DAMVIQNPRYQVTQFGKPVTLSCSQTLNHNVMYWYQQKSSQAPKLLFHYYDKDFNNEADTPDNFQSRRPNTSFCFLDIRSPGLGDTAMYLCATSRGAESPSTDTQYFGPGTRLTVL.

This clonotype has at least ten counts. The V gene is TRBV27, the J gene TRBJ2-7; 9 nucleotides line up with TRBD2. The CDR3 has 15 residues. Trimming at V came to 5 bases and at J to 3 bases, leaving 8 bases not matched to a gene. Germline V gives CDR1 MNHEY, CDR2 SMNVEV (reference sequence). The CDR3 DNA reads TGTGCCAGCAGTCACCAGGGCGGGAGGGTCTACGAGCAGTACTTC. Protein: CASSHQGGRVYEQYF.

This clonotype was found a few times. The genes are TRBV20-1 and TRBJ2-3; TRBD2 agrees at 9 bases. With V trimmed by 4 bases and J by 4 bases, 3 bases remained unmatched. This CDR3 is built from 13 residues. The germline gives CDR1 DFQATT, CDR2 SNEGSKA (reference sequence). The CDR3 nucleotides are TGCAGTGCTAACGAGCGGGGGGCAGATACGCAGTATTTT. Residues: CSANERGADTQYF.

The V and J genes are TRBV10-3 and TRBJ2-1; the match to TRBD2 covers 13 bases. Germline CDR1 ENHRY, CDR2 SYGVKD. Trimming cost V 6 bases and J 10 bases; bases outside gene matches: 12. The CDR3 totals 16 residues. CDR3 DNA sequence: TGTGCCATCAGGACAGGGACTAGCGGGATAAGGGAGGAGCAGTTCTTC. It specifies CAIRTGTSGIREEQFF.

This clonotype was found many times. V and J are TRBV7-2 and TRBJ2-1; 11 nucleotides line up with TRBD2. V lost 7 bases, J lost 7 bases, and 9 bases stayed unmatched. CDR1 SGHTA and CDR2 FQGNSA come from the germline V gene. The CDR3 has 15 residues. The CDR3 region has the DNA TGTGCCAGCACCGTGACTAGCGGGATTGATAATGAGCAGTTCTTC. This gives the protein CASTVTSGIDNEQFF.